The sequence of this TCR beta chain was determined in a study of T cell responses to AZD1222 COVID-19 vaccine. In the case of this clone: Its antigen is still unknown.

Whole-study findings and limits: No repertoire was sampled before or during the peak T cell response, only after it. White British donors predominated, females outnumbered males, and clonal diversity was possibly underestimated.

Sequencing used immunoSEQ multiplex PCR; TCRdb keeps in-frame clones, though not all of them. The sample holds some 150,000 clones, approximately 86% seen once. The V gene's germline CDR1 is SEHNR and CDR2 FQNEAQ (reference sequence). The CDR3 is 14 amino acids. V gave up 5 bases and J gave up 7 bases, with 14 bases separating them. This TCR derives from an adult who had recovered from COVID-19. V and J are TRBV7-9 and TRBJ1-4; D gene uncertain. The sample consisted of peripheral blood, taken after recovery from COVID-19. The CDR3 DNA reads as TGTGCCAGCAGCCCGATGTATCGTGGTGAAAAACTGTTTTTT. This gives the protein CASSPMYRGEKLFF.